This entry describes one TCR beta chain. Its antigen remains unknown. Every one of the participants with HIV received treatment in the United States. The sample comes from a study of long-term antiretroviral therapy in people with HIV. They ran version v3.0 of the immunoSEQ assay at survey level. TCRdb keeps only in-frame clones here, not all; method: immunoSEQ multiplex PCR. The table includes 22,000 or so clones, roughly 80% detected once. Per the germline V gene, CDR1 is MNHEY and CDR2 is SVGAGI. Trimming took 6 bases from V and 3 from J; bases not matched to a gene: 10. CDR3 length equals 16 residues. Points from the study as a whole: The repertoire was dominated at all time points by clones expanded before ART. Increased diversity was seen after ART, yet it remained lower than in transplant donor controls. Blood sampling spanned 2004 to 2017, possibly under older ART regimens.

The genes are TRBV6-5 and TRBJ1-5; TRBD1 matches at 8 bases. The receptor comes from a man in his thirties or forties with HIV. Source: unsorted PBMCs, taken 5.9 years after starting antiretroviral therapy. This chain's CDR3 is CASRYQGAAPNQPQHF. CDR3 nucleotides: TGTGCCAGCAGGTACCAGGGGGCAGCTCCCAATCAGCCCCAGCATTTT.